These 32 T cell receptor beta chains came from one sample sequenced in a study of Graves' ophthalmopathy and Graves' hyperthyroidism. Transcripts of RNA were the source for amplifying TCR beta CDR3 regions. RT-PCR was first run with HTBI primers, then multiplex PCR in a second round. Each CDR3 protein is one row after TCRdb ran MiXCR on the multiplex PCR reads. Of about 370,000 distinct CDR3 sequences in the sample, around 20% were seen once. Sequencing was carried out using peripheral blood. These receptors were collected from a woman aged 18-35 years with Graves' ophthalmopathy.

The chain is built from TRBV7-2 and TRBJ1-6; TRBD1 matches 7 bases. This CDR3 region has 15 residues. CDR1 is SGHTA, CDR2 FQGNSA, per germline. V lost 3 bases to trimming and J lost 6 bases; unmatched junction nucleotides: 5. CDR3 residues: CASSFSGTANSPLHF. CDR3 DNA sequence: TGTGCCAGCAGCTTTAGCGGGACAGCTAATTCACCCCTCCACTTT.

This clonotype showed up many times. V and J are TRBV30 and TRBJ1-6; D is possibly TRBD1 (5 bases). Trimming cost V 2 bases and J 9 bases, with 17 bases left between them. Germline V CDR1 and CDR2: GTSNPN, SVGIG (reference sequence). The CDR3 covers 15 residues. CDR3 amino acids: CAWSPRGGSPSPLHF. The CDR3 DNA sequence: TGTGCCTGGAGTCCCCGGGGGGGTAGCCCTTCACCCCTCCACTTT.

This clonotype was seen at least ten times. The rearrangement uses TRBV7-2 and TRBJ2-7; D gene ambiguous. The ends were cut back, 1 base at V and 2 bases at J, with 6 bases in the middle. The CDR3 is 13 residues long. Germline values: CDR1 SGHTA, CDR2 FQGNSA. The CDR3 DNA sequence: TGTGCCAGCAGCTTAGAACCTGCCTACGAGCAGTACTTC. Protein: CASSLEPAYEQYF.

This clonotype was counted ten times or more. Sequence at one end of the junction differs from germline and may be a read error. This chain links TRBV7-2 with TRBJ2-7; TRBD2 matches at 11 bases. The CDR3 spans 15 residues. Germline loops: CDR1 SGHTA, CDR2 FQGNSA. CDR3 nucleotides: TGTGCCAGCAGCCTAGCGGGAGGTGGATCCCACGAGCAGTACTTC. This translates into CASSLAGGGSHEQYF.

In its sample, this clonotype was seen many times. The chain recombines TRBV28 with TRBJ1-6, with D maybe TRBD1 (5 bases). V was cut by 5 bases and J by 7 bases, with 9 bases left in between. The germline CDR1 and CDR2 sequences are MDHEN and SYDVKM. CDR3 length equals 13 residues. The CDR3 DNA reads TGTGCCAGCAGTCCCCGACAGAATTCACCCCTCCACTTT. Its translation: CASSPRQNSPLHF.

This clonotype was picked up many times. The CDR3 spells CASSSDRGLTWYSNQPQHF. DNA of the CDR3: TGTGCCAGCAGTTCCGACCGGGGGTTGACGTGGTATAGCAATCAGCCCCAGCATTTT. The chain joins TRBV28 to TRBJ1-5; a weak D match, TRBD1 (5 bases). The germline V gene has CDR1 MDHEN and CDR2 SYDVKM. There are 19 residues in the CDR3. V was clipped by 4 bases and J by 0 bases, with 22 bases between them.

This clonotype was counted at least ten times. The chain has TRBV24-1 and TRBJ2-5; 12 bases line up with TRBD2. There are 17 residues in the CDR3. With V trimmed by 6 bases and J by 3 bases, 10 bases remained unmatched. CDR1 and CDR2 from the germline V gene are KGHDR and SFDVKD. The DNA of the CDR3 is TGTGCCACCAGTCATCCTAGACTAGCGGGAGATAAAGAGACCCAGTACTTC. It codes for CATSHPRLAGDKETQYF.

This clonotype was seen at least ten times. The chain joins TRBV6-1 to TRBJ1-2; D possibly corresponds to TRBD1 (5 bases). The V end was cut by 4 bases, the J end by 4 bases, with 10 bases between. Germline V CDR1 and CDR2: MNHNS, SASEGT. This CDR3 is 13 amino acids long. The CDR3 bases are TGTGCCAGCAGTGCCGGGACGGGCTATGGCTACACCTTC. Residues: CASSAGTGYGYTF.

This clonotype was seen repeatedly, ten times or more. The chain carries TRBV6-1 and TRBJ1-1; the D gene is possibly TRBD1 (5 bases). V was cut by 5 bases and J by 3 bases, with 16 bases left in between. Germline V gene lookup returns CDR1 MNHNS and CDR2 SASEGT. This CDR3 comprises 15 residues. CDR3 sequence (DNA): TGTGCCAGCAGTCGCCCGACTCGGGGGGACACTGAAGCTTTCTTT. It encodes CASSRPTRGDTEAFF.

J is TRBJ1-1 and V is TRBV6-1; D unclear. V lost 7 bases, J lost 1 base, and 10 bases lay in between. This CDR3 is 13 amino acids long. Germline V gives CDR1 MNHNS, CDR2 SASEGT. CDR3 in amino acids: CASKLDGNTEAFF. The CDR3 region has the DNA TGTGCCAGCAAACTGGACGGGAACACTGAAGCTTTCTTT.

This clonotype has at least ten counts. This chain connects TRBV12-3 or TRBV12-4 to TRBJ2-2; TRBD1 is a possible D gene (6 bases). The V end was cut by 4 bases, the J end by 0 bases, with 9 bases between. The length of the CDR3 is 15 residues. The CDR3 here is CASSYEGANTGELFF. CDR3 coding DNA: TGTGCCAGCAGTTACGAGGGGGCGAACACCGGGGAGCTGTTTTTT.

There are many counts of this clonotype. J is TRBJ1-5 and V is TRBV15; 8 bases map to TRBD1. Trimming removed 1 base from V and 3 bases from J; junction bases left unmatched: 2. Germline V gives CDR1 LNHNV, CDR2 YYDKDF (reference sequence). This CDR3 is 15 amino acids long. CDR3 sequence: CATSRGDRINQPQHF. CDR3 coding DNA: TGTGCCACCAGCAGAGGGGACAGGATCAATCAGCCCCAGCATTTT.

This clonotype occurred many times. This rearrangement joins TRBV28 to TRBJ2-2, with 10 bases fitting TRBD1. From germline, CDR1 is MDHEN and CDR2 SYDVKM. This CDR3 has 18 amino acids. V lost 4 bases and J lost 0; bases outside the gene matches: 8. As DNA, the CDR3 is TGTGCCAGCAGTTGGACAGGGGGTATAGATACGAACACCGGGGAGCTGTTTTTT. Translating it yields CASSWTGGIDTNTGELFF.

This clonotype was picked up many times. A read error is possible here, since a much larger clone lies one base away. The V gene is TRBV6-5, the J gene TRBJ2-7; 7 bases are a match to TRBD1. The CDR3 contains 14 residues. Germline V lookup: CDR1 MNHEY, CDR2 SVGAGI. The chain's CDR3 is CASTYRGRFYKQYF. In nucleotides, the CDR3 is TGTGCCAGCACTTACAGGGGACGCTTCTACAAGCAGTACTTC.

The V gene is TRBV27, the J gene TRBJ1-5; D is unresolved. CDR1 and CDR2 from the germline V gene are MNHEY and SMNVEV (reference sequence). Between the trimmed V and J ends, which lost 6 bases and 7 bases, there was a span of 19 bases. This CDR3 contains 15 residues. CDR3 protein: CASRIGGFGLQPQHF. The CDR3 DNA follows: TGTGCCAGCAGGATTGGAGGGTTCGGGTTGCAGCCCCAGCATTTT.

This clonotype showed up many times. A junction end diverges from the germline sequence, so it may reflect a read error. J is TRBJ1-6 and V is TRBV18; 8 bases fit TRBD1. The CDR3 totals 14 residues. Germline V CDR1 and CDR2: KGHSH, LQKENI. The CDR3 DNA reads as TGTGCCACCTCACCTCAGGGGGCTGGATCACCCCTCCACTTT. It specifies CATSPQGAGSPLHF.

There are many counts of this clonotype. This chain joins TRBV6-2 or TRBV6-3 and TRBJ2-7; no definite D call. The CDR3 spans 15 residues. Germline CDR1 MNHEY, CDR2 SVGEGT. Between the trimmed V and J ends, which lost 7 bases and 0 bases, there was a span of 16 bases. The CDR3 loop is CASTPRQAASYEQYF. CDR3 DNA sequence: TGTGCCAGCACCCCAAGGCAGGCCGCCTCCTACGAGCAGTACTTC.

The chain recombines TRBV5-1 with TRBJ2-2, with 8 bases fitting TRBD2. This CDR3 is built from 17 residues. Germline assignment: CDR1 SGHRS and CDR2 YFSETQ. Germline trimming cut 3 bases from V and 10 bases from J; bases unmatched to any gene: 17. CDR3 nucleotide sequence: TGCGCCAGCAGCTCCCAACGGACTAGCAGCGGACCGGCGGAGCTGTTTTTT. It yields the protein CASSSQRTSSGPAELFF.

By sample share, this clonotype is medium-sized. The gene calls are TRBV15 and TRBJ2-6; D remains ambiguous. CDR1 and CDR2 from the germline V gene are LNHNV and YYDKDF (reference sequence). V lost 0 bases and J lost 0, with 6 bases in between. The length of the CDR3 is 16 residues. CDR3 in DNA: TGTGCCACCAGCAGAGAGGAAGGCTCTGGGGCCAACGTCCTGACTTTC. It translates to CATSREEGSGANVLTF.

This clonotype showed up just a few times. The chain employs TRBV28 and TRBJ2-7; D uncertain. The V gene lost 6 bases and the J gene lost 4 bases, with 16 bases spanning the gap. Per germline, CDR1 MDHEN and CDR2 SYDVKM. CDR3 length: 14 residues. CDR3: CASRQDLVTYEQYF. CDR3 sequence (DNA): TGTGCCAGCAGGCAGGACCTTGTTACGTACGAGCAGTACTTC.

This clonotype was seen many times. V usage is TRBV7-2 and J usage is TRBJ2-7, with 11 bases identical to TRBD2. This CDR3 spans 15 amino acids. Unmatched junction bases numbered 6, after V lost 1 base and J lost 7 bases. From germline, CDR1 is SGHTA and CDR2 FQGNSA. CDR3 sequence reads: CASSLGLAGSLEQYF. The DNA of the CDR3 is TGTGCCAGCAGCTTAGGACTAGCGGGGAGCCTGGAGCAGTACTTC.

This clonotype was observed many times. The chain links TRBV27 to TRBJ2-7, with TRBD1 matching 10 bases. This CDR3 has 16 amino acids. CDR1 is MNHEY, CDR2 SMNVEV, per germline (reference sequence). With V trimmed by 5 bases and J by 5 bases, 12 bases remained unmatched. CDR3 sequence reads: CASSTLGGTGVNEQYF. The CDR3 DNA reads TGTGCCAGCAGTACCCTCGGAGGGACAGGGGTTAACGAGCAGTACTTC.

This clonotype has ten or more counts. This chain connects TRBV28 to TRBJ2-5; the D gene could be TRBD1 or TRBD2 (5 bases each). The CDR3 length is 14 residues. The germline CDR1 and CDR2 sequences are MDHEN and SYDVKM. Deletions cut 3 bases from V and 10 bases from J, with 18 bases between. The CDR3 DNA sequence: TGTGCCAGCAGTTTGGGACGGGACCGCCCTGGCCAGTACTTC. Protein: CASSLGRDRPGQYF. Together with reference TRBV28 and TRBJ2-5, the CDR3 gives the full variable domain: DVKVTQSSRYLVKRTGEKVFLECVQDMDHENMFWYRQDPGLGLRLIYFSYDVKMKEKGDIPEGYSVSREKKERFSLILESASTNQTSMYLCASSLGRDRPGQYFGPGTRLLVL.

This clonotype came up many times. The V call is TRBV6-1, the J call TRBJ1-1, with unresolved D. V was trimmed by 6 bases and J by 3 bases, leaving 14 bases between them. Germline V lookup: CDR1 MNHNS, CDR2 SASEGT. The CDR3 length is 14 residues. CDR3 in amino acids: CASSPARKDTEAFF. CDR3 DNA: TGTGCCAGCAGCCCAGCGCGCAAGGACACTGAAGCTTTCTTT.

The chain is built from TRBV7-2 and TRBJ1-2; tentative D call: TRBD1 (6 bases). Per germline, CDR1 SGHTA and CDR2 FQGNSA. The CDR3 sequence is 17 residues long. V shed 3 bases and J shed 0 bases, with 17 bases lying between them. The CDR3 DNA is TGTGCCAGCAGCTTCGCGGGGGGGGCAGTAGCTAACTATGGCTACACCTTC. This sequence encodes CASSFAGGAVANYGYTF.

There are many counts of this clonotype. The chain is built from TRBV5-1 and TRBJ1-1; no definite D call. Germline CDR1 SGHRS, CDR2 YFSETQ. V gave up 0 bases and J gave up 0 bases, with 6 bases separating them. The length of the CDR3 is 14 residues. The CDR3 DNA follows: TGCGCCAGCAGCTTGGGCACAATGAACACTGAAGCTTTCTTT. It yields the protein CASSLGTMNTEAFF.

The V and J genes are TRBV5-1 and TRBJ2-7; perhaps TRBD2 as D (7 bases). Germline CDR1 and CDR2: SGHRS and YFSETQ. V was trimmed by 6 bases and J by 5 bases, leaving 15 bases between them. This CDR3 comprises 13 residues. The CDR3 DNA sequence: TGCGCCAGCAACTGGGGGGGCGTCGACGAGCAGTACTTC. Amino acid sequence: CASNWGGVDEQYF.

The chain combines TRBV6-2 or TRBV6-3 with TRBJ1-1; D is perhaps TRBD1 (6 bases). This CDR3 region has 14 residues. Germline CDR1 MNHEY, CDR2 SVGEGT. V lost 6 bases to trimming and J lost 6 bases, with 17 bases between them. CDR3 sequence reads: CASRVGHLKSEAFF. In DNA form, the CDR3 reads TGTGCCAGCAGGGTGGGACACCTAAAATCTGAAGCTTTCTTT.

The sample holds many counts of this clonotype. J is TRBJ2-2 and V is TRBV7-9; tentatively, D is TRBD2 (5 bases). Germline V gene data show CDR1 as SEHNR and CDR2 as FQNEAQ (reference sequence). The V end was cut by 5 bases, the J end by 4 bases, with 14 bases between. CDR3 length equals 15 residues. In DNA, the CDR3 is TGTGCCAGCAGCCTCCCCCGGGGTGGCACCGGGGAGCTGTTTTTT. It encodes CASSLPRGGTGELFF.

This clonotype was observed at least ten times. The rearrangement uses TRBV5-1 and TRBJ1-1; D call uncertain. Trimming cost V 3 bases and J 1 base, with 13 bases left between them. The CDR3 totals 15 residues. Germline V CDR1 and CDR2: SGHRS, YFSETQ. The chain's CDR3 is CASSSYRVGNTEAFF. The CDR3 DNA follows: TGCGCCAGCAGCTCCTATAGGGTCGGGAACACTGAAGCTTTCTTT.

This clonotype was detected many times. The chain links TRBV19 to TRBJ1-3; D may be TRBD1 (5 bases). V dropped 2 bases and J dropped 6 bases, with 11 bases sitting between them. The CDR3 has 14 amino acids. Looked up from germline, CDR1 is LNHDA and CDR2 is SQIVND (reference sequence). Here the CDR3 reads CASSITVGTNTIYF. The CDR3 bases are TGTGCCAGTAGTATAACAGTTGGGACAAACACCATATATTTT.

This clonotype was counted ten times or more. The J gene is TRBJ1-1, the V gene TRBV27; 8 positions agree with TRBD1. The CDR3 contains 14 residues. Germline CDR1 is MNHEY and CDR2 is SMNVEV (reference sequence). V shed 5 bases and J 1 base; nucleotides not matched to a gene: 3. CDR3 protein: CASSDRGRNTEAFF. In DNA form, the CDR3 reads TGTGCCAGCAGTGACAGGGGTCGGAACACTGAAGCTTTCTTT.